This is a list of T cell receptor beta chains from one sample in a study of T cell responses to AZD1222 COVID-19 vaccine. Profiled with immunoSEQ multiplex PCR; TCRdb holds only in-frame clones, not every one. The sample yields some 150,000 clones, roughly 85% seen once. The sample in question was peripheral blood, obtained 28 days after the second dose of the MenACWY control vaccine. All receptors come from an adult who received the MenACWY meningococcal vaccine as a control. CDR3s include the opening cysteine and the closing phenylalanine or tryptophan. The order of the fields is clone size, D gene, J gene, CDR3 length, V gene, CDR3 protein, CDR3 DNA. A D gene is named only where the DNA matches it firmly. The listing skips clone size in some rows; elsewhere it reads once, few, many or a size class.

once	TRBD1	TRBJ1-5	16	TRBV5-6	CASSPNRGNSNQPQHF	TGTGCCAGCAGCCCAAACAGGGGGAATAGCAATCAGCCCCAGCATTTT
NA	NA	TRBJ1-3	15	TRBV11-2	CASSFGPTSGNTIYF	TGTGCCAGCAGCTTTGGACCGACCTCTGGAAACACCATATATTTT
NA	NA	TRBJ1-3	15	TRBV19	CASSSNSPGGNTIYF	TGTGCCAGTAGTTCCAACAGCCCCGGTGGAAACACCATATATTTT
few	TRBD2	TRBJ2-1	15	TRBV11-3	CASTLAGVVSHEQFF	TGTGCCAGCACTCTAGCGGGAGTAGTGTCCCATGAGCAGTTCTTC
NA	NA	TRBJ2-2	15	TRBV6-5	CASSYLLASFGELFF	TGTGCCAGCAGTTACCTTCTAGCGTCGTTCGGGGAGCTGTTTTTT
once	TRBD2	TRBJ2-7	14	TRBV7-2	CASSVAGGSYEQYF	TGTGCCAGCAGCGTAGCGGGGGGCTCCTACGAGCAGTACTTC
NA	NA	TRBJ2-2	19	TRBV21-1	CASSDCPGTGGLYTGELFF	TGTGCCAGCAGCGACTGCCCCGGGACAGGGGGTTTGTACACCGGGGAGCTGTTTTTT
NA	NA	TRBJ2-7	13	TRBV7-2	CASSLGLRGEQYF	TGTGCCAGCAGCCTCGGACTGCGAGGGGAGCAGTACTTC
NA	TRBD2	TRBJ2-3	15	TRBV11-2	CASSLQRGHTDTQYF	TGTGCCAGCAGCTTACAGCGGGGGCACACAGATACGCAGTATTTT
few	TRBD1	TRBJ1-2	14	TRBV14	CASSLGTGNYGYTF	TGTGCCAGCAGCCTTGGGACAGGGAACTATGGCTACACCTTC
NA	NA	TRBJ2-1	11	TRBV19	CASSKNYEQFF	TGTGCCAGTAGTAAAAACTATGAGCAGTTCTTC
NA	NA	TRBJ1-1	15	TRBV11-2	CASSLAGVVNTEAFF	TGTGCCAGCAGCTTGGCAGGGGTGGTTAACACTGAAGCTTTCTTT
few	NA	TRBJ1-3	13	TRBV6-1	CASSISSGNTIYF	TGTGCCAGCAGTATAAGCTCTGGAAACACCATATATTTT
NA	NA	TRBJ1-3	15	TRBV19	CASSITWSSGNTIYF	TGTGCCAGTAGTATCACCTGGAGCTCTGGAAACACCATATATTTT
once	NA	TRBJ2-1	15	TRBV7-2	CASSLEATSYNEQFF	TGTGCCAGCAGCTTAGAGGCGACCTCCTACAATGAGCAGTTCTTC
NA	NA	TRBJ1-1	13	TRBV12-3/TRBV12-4	CASSFIRNTEAFF	TGTGCCAGCAGTTTTATAAGGAACACTGAAGCTTTCTTT
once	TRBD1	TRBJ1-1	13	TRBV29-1	CSARTGTYTEAFF	TGCAGCGCTAGGACAGGGACATACACTGAAGCTTTCTTT
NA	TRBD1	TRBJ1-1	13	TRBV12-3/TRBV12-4	CASSLMGQGEAFF	TGTGCCAGCAGTTTAATGGGACAGGGTGAAGCTTTCTTT
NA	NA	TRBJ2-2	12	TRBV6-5	CASSQFTGELFF	TGTGCCAGCAGTCAATTCACCGGGGAGCTGTTTTTT
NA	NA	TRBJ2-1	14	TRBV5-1	CASSSRLERPEQFF	TGCGCCAGCAGCTCCCGGTTGGAGCGACCAGAGCAGTTCTTC
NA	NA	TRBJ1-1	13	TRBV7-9	CASSSGGYSEAFF	TGTGCCAGCAGCAGCGGGGGGTACAGTGAAGCTTTCTTT